This T cell receptor (beta chain) was sequenced during a study of blood T cells in healthy people across ages. This clonotype was detected a few times. The antigen is not known. CDR1 MDHEN and CDR2 SYDVKM come from the germline V gene. The CDR3 runs 16 residues. Findings and limits, study-wide: Both higher diversity and more naive CD4+ cells marked long-lived donors when set against aged donors.

The authors ran a second PCR of roughly 7 to 11 cycles using a sample-barcoded 5' primer and a J-beta primer mix. Template switching added a 12-random-nucleotide identifier to every cDNA molecule. TCRdb reanalysed the 5' RACE reads using MiXCR and keeps one entry per CDR3 protein. Seen here are more than 900,000 distinct CDR3 sequences, approximately 25% observed once, and the top ten hold approximately 0.7%. The sample also formed part of further work on T cells of mothers and their children.

The specimen sequenced was blood. This TCR was recovered from a girl aged 2-10 years in good health. The J gene is TRBJ2-5, the V gene TRBV28; the match to TRBD2 covers 10 bases. The J call may not be correct, given that the DNA end is closer to TRBJ2-7. The CDR3 loop is CASSSRTSGYSYEQYF. For the CDR3, the DNA is TGTGCCAGCAGTTCTAGGACTAGCGGTTATTCCTACGAGCAGTACTTC.